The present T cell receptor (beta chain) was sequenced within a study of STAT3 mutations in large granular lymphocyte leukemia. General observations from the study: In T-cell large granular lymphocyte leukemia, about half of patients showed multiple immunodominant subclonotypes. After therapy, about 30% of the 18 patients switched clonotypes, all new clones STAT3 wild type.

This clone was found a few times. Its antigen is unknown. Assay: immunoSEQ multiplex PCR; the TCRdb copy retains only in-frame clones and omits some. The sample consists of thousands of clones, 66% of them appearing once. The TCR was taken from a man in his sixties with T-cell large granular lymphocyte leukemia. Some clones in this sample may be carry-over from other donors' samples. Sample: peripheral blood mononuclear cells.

CDR3 DNA sequence: TGCGCCAGCAGCGAGGGGTTTGGGAATTCACCCCTCCACTTT. It specifies CASSEGFGNSPLHF. V and J are TRBV5-1 and TRBJ1-6, with D maybe TRBD1 (5 bases). Germline V gives CDR1 SGHRS, CDR2 YFSETQ. The length of the CDR3 is 14 residues. V was shortened by 4 bases and J by 7 bases, with 12 bases between the two germline ends.